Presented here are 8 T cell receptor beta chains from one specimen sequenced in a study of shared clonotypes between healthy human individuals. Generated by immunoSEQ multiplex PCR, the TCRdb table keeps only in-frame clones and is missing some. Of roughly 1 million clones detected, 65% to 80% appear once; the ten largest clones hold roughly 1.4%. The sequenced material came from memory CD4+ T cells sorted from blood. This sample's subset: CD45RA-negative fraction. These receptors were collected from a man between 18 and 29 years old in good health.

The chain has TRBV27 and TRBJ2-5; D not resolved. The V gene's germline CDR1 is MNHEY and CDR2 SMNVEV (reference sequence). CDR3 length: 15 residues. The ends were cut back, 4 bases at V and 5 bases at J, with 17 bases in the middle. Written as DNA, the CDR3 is TGTGCCAGCAGTTCATATAGAGGCACGAGCGAGACCCAGTACTTC. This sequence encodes CASSSYRGTSETQYF.

In DNA, the CDR3 is TGTGCCACCAGCAGAGAGGTGGCACGACAGGGGACTGGAAACACCATATATTTT. Translation: CATSREVARQGTGNTIYF. The chain combines TRBV15 with TRBJ1-3; TRBD1 aligns across 8 bases. Losses at the gene ends were 0 bases for V and 2 bases for J; bases not matched to a gene: 9. This CDR3 has 18 residues. Germline CDR1 and CDR2: LNHNV and YYDKDF (reference sequence). The complete variable domain, with remaining parts taken from reference TRBV15 and TRBJ1-3, reads DAMVIQNPRYQVTQFGKPVTLSCSQTLNHNVMYWYQQKSSQAPKLLFHYYDKDFNNEADTPDNFQSRRPNTSFCFLDIRSPGLGDTAMYLCATSREVARQGTGNTIYFGEGSWLTVV.

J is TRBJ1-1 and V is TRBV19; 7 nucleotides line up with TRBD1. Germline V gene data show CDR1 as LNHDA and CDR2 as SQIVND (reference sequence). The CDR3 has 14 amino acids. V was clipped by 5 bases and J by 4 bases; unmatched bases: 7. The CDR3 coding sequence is TGTGCCAGTAGTGGGGGACAGCCGGGCACTGAAGCTTTCTTT. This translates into CASSGGQPGTEAFF.

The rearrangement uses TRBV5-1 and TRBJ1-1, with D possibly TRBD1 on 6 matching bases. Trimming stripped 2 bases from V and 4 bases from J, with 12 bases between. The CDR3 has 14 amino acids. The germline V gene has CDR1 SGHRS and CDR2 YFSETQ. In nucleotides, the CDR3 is TGCGCCAGCAGCTTACAGGGAAGTGGCACTGAAGCTTTCTTT. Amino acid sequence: CASSLQGSGTEAFF.

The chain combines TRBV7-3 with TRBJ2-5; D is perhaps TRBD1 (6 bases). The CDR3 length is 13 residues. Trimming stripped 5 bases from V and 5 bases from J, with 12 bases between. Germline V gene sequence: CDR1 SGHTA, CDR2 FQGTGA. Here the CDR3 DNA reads TGTGCCAGCAGCCTCAGGGGTCGGGAGACCCAGTACTTC. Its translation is CASSLRGRETQYF.

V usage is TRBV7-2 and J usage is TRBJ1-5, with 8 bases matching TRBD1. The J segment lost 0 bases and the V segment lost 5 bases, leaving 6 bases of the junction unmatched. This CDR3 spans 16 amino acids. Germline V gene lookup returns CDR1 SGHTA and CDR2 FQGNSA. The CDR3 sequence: CASSITGGNSNQPQHF. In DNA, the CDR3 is TGTGCCAGCAGCATTACAGGGGGTAATAGCAATCAGCCCCAGCATTTT.

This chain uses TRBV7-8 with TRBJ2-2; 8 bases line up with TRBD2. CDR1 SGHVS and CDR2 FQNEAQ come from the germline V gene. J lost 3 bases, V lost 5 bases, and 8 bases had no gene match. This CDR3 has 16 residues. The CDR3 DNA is TGTGCCAGCAGCCCCCCCCGGGGGGGGCACACCGGGGAGCTGTTTTTT. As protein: CASSPPRGGHTGELFF.

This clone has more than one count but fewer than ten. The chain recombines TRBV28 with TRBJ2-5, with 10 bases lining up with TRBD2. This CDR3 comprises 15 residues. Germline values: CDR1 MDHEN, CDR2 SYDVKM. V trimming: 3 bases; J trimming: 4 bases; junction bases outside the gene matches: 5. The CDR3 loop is CASSFSSGGRETQYF. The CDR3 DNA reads TGTGCCAGCAGTTTCTCTAGCGGGGGAAGAGAGACCCAGTACTTC. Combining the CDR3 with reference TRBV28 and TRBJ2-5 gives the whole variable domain DVKVTQSSRYLVKRTGEKVFLECVQDMDHENMFWYRQDPGLGLRLIYFSYDVKMKEKGDIPEGYSVSREKKERFSLILESASTNQTSMYLCASSFSSGGRETQYFGPGTRLLVL.